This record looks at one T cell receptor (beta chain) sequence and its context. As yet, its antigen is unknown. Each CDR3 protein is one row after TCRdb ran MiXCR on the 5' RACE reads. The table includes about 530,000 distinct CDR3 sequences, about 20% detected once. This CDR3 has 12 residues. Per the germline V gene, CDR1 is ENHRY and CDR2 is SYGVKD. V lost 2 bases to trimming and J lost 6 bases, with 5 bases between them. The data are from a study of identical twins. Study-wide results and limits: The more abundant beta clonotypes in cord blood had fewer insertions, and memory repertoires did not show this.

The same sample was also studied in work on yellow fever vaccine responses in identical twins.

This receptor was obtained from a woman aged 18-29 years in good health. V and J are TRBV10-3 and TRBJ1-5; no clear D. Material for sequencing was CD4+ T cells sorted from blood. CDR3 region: CAISERGQPQHF. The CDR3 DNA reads TGTGCCATCAGTGAGCGGGGTCAGCCCCAGCATTTT.